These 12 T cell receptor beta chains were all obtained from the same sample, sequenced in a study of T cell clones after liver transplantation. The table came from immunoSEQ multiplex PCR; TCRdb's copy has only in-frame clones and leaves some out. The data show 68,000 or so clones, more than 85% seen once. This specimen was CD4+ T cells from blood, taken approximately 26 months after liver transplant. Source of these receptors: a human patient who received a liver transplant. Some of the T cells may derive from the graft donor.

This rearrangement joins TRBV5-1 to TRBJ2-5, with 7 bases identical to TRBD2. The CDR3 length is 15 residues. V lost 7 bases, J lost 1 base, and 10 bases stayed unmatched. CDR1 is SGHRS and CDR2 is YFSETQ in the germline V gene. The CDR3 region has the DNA TGCGCCAGCGCCCGTGGGGGGGATGGCCAAGAGACCCAGTACTTC. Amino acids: CASARGGDGQETQYF.

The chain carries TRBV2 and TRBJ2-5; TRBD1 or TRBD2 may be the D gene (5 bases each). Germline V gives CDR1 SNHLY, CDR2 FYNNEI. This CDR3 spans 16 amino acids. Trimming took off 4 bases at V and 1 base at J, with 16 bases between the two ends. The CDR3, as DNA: TGTGCCAGCAGTGTTCCCTTCAGGGACCGCCAAGAGACCCAGTACTTC. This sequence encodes CASSVPFRDRQETQYF.

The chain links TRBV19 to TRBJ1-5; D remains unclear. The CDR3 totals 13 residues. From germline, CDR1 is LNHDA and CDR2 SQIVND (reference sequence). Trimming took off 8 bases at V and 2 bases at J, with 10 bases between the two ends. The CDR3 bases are TGTGCCAGTCGGCGGGGAGGCAATCAGCCCCAGCATTTT. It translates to CASRRGGNQPQHF.

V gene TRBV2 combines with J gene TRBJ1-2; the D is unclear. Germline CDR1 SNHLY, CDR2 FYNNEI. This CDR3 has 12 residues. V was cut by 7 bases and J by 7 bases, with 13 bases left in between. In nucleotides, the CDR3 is TGTGCCAGCACCCTCGGAGAACGTGGCTACACCTTC. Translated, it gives CASTLGERGYTF.

The CDR3 reads CASRQGAREQYF. DNA for the CDR3: TGTGCCAGCCGCCAGGGGGCGAGGGAGCAGTACTTC. The V call is TRBV9, the J call TRBJ2-7, with 8 bases identical to TRBD1. V lost 7 bases to trimming and J lost 7 bases; unmatched junction nucleotides: 7. CDR1 SGDLS and CDR2 YYNGEE come from the germline V gene. The CDR3 covers 12 residues.

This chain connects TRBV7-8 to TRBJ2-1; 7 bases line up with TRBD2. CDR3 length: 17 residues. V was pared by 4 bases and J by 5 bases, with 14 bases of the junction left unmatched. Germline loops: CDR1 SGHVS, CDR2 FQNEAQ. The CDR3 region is CASSSLAAVQAHNEQFF. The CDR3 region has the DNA TGTGCCAGCAGCTCTCTAGCGGCGGTGCAAGCCCACAATGAGCAGTTCTTC.

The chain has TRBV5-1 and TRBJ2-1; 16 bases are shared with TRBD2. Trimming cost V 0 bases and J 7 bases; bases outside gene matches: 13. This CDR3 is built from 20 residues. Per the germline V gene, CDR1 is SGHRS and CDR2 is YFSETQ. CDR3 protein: CASSLDQGLAGGPSNNEQFF. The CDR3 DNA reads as TGCGCCAGCAGCTTGGATCAGGGACTAGCGGGAGGGCCCTCAAATAATGAGCAGTTCTTC.

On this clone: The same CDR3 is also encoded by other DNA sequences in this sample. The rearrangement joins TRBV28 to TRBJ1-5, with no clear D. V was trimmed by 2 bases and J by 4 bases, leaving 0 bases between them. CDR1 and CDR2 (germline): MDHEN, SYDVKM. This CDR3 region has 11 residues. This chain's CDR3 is CASSLNQPQHF. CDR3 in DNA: TGTGCCAGCAGTTTAAATCAGCCCCAGCATTTT.

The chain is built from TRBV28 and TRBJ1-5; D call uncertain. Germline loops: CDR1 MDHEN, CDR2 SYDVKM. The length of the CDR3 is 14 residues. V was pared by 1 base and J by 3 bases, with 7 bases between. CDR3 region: CASSLSWNNQPQHF. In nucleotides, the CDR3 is TGTGCCAGCAGTTTATCCTGGAACAATCAGCCCCAGCATTTT.

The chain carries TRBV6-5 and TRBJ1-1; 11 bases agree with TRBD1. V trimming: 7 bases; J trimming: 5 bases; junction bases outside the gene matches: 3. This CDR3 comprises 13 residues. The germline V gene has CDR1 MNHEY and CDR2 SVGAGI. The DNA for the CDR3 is TGTGCCAGCATCGGGACAGGGGGGACTGAAGCTTTCTTT. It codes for CASIGTGGTEAFF.

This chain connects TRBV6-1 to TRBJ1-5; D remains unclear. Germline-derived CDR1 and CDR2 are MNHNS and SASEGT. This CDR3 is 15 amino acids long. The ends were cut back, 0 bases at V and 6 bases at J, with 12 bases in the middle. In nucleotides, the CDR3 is TGTGCCAGCAGTGAAGCCGGGTCCTGGGGTCAGCCCCAGCATTTT. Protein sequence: CASSEAGSWGQPQHF.

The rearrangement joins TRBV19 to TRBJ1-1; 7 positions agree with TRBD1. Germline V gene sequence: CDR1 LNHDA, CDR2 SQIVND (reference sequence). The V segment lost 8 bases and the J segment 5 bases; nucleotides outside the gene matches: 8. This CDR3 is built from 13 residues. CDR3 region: CASAGGTVTEAFF. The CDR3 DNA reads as TGTGCCAGTGCGGGGGGGACAGTGACTGAAGCTTTCTTT.